This is a list of T cell receptor beta chains from one sample in a study of shared clonotypes between healthy human individuals. The method was immunoSEQ multiplex PCR; TCRdb's version includes in-frame clones alone and lacks a portion of them. Altogether millions of clones are present, about 92% being singletons, with the ten largest covering 0.14%. The sample taken for sequencing was naive CD4+ T cells sorted from blood. These receptors came from a man between 18 and 29 years old in good health. Each CDR3 is given with its conserved first and last residue.

V: TRBV10-3
J: TRBJ1-1
CDR3: CAISEDSPYNTEAFF

V: TRBV14
J: TRBJ2-1
CDR3: CASSKIGLAGDEQFF

V: TRBV5-4
J: TRBJ2-3
CDR3: CASSPGGSGRGPDTQYF

V: TRBV6-5
J: TRBJ1-6
CDR3: CASSYWERYNSPLHF

V: TRBV6-5
J: TRBJ2-3
CDR3: CASRKTDTQYF

V: TRBV7-9
J: TRBJ2-7
CDR3: CASSTMNSYEQYF

V: TRBV5-4
J: TRBJ1-6
CDR3: CAMGGAPEGSPLHF

V: TRBV11-2
J: TRBJ2-2
CDR3: CASSLSGNANTGELFF

V: TRBV4-1
J: TRBJ2-2
CDR3: CASSQEPGPNTGELFF

V: TRBV18
J: TRBJ1-3
CDR3: CASSPPRRDSGNTIYF

V: TRBV7-3
J: TRBJ2-3
CDR3: CASSFSLKDTQYF

V: TRBV28
J: TRBJ2-3
CDR3: CASRTTSPSTDTQYF

V: TRBV5-1
J: TRBJ2-3
CDR3: CASSLGSGTADTQYF

V: TRBV13
J: TRBJ2-7
CDR3: CASSFLARHEQYF

V: TRBV28
J: TRBJ2-1
CDR3: CASSFRGARSNEQFF

V: TRBV11-2
J: TRBJ1-6
CDR3: CASSLADRGPSPLHF

V: TRBV6-6
J: TRBJ2-6
CDR3: CASSYGNPTGANVLTF

V: TRBV7-8
J: TRBJ1-2
CDR3: CASSSRTGQWYGYTF

V: TRBV19
J: TRBJ2-1
CDR3: CATETATYNEQFF

V: TRBV6-1
J: TRBJ2-7
CDR3: CASSVGRQGSYEQYF

V: TRBV7-2
J: TRBJ2-7
CDR3: CASSLDRDRGNYEQYF

V: TRBV6-1
J: TRBJ2-7
CDR3: CASSPGSKIYEQYF

V: TRBV27
J: TRBJ2-7
CDR3: CASSRTGYEQYF

V: TRBV19
J: TRBJ1-1
CDR3: CASSIQEENTEAFF

V: TRBV4-1
J: TRBJ1-4
CDR3: CASSTSGLQEKLFF

V: TRBV7-2
J: TRBJ2-5
CDR3: CASSSERGETQYF

V: TRBV21-1
J: TRBJ1-2
CDR3: CASSKAGPREDYGYTF